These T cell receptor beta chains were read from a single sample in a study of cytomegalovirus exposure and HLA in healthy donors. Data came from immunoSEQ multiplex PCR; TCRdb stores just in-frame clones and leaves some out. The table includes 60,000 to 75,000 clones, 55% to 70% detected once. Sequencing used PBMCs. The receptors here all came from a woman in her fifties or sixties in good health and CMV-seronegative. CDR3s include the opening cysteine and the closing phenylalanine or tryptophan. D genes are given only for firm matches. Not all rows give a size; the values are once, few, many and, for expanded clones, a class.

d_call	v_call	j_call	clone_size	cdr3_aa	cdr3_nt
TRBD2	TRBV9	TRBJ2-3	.	CASSAGAGAVTDTQYF	TGTGCCAGCAGCGCCGGAGCGGGGGCGGTAACAGATACGCAGTATTTT
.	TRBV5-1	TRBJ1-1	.	CASSLIGVNTEAFF	TGCGCCAGCAGCCTTATCGGGGTGAACACTGAAGCTTTCTTT
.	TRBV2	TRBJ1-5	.	CASSETGLSNQPQHF	TGTGCCAGCAGTGAGACGGGGTTGAGCAATCAGCCCCAGCATTTT
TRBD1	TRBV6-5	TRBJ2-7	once	CASSRQGAPYEQYF	TGTGCCAGCAGCCGTCAGGGGGCCCCCTACGAGCAGTACTTC
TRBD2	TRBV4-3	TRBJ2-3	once	CASSQEGRSSGSTDTQYF	TGCGCCAGCAGCCAAGAGGGTAGGTCTAGCGGAAGCACAGATACGCAGTATTTT
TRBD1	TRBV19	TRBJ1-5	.	CATSQVGQRHEPQHF	TGTGCCACCTCCCAAGTGGGACAGCGCCACGAGCCCCAGCATTTT
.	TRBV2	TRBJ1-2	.	CASSVGGSWGYTF	TGTGCCAGCAGTGTCGGCGGCTCTTGGGGCTACACCTTC
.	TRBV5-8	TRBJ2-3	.	CASRTAGGGDTQYF	TGTGCCAGCAGGACCGCCGGGGGAGGAGATACGCAGTATTTT
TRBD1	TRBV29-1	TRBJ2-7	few	CSATKTGGGEQYF	TGCAGCGCGACCAAGACAGGGGGAGGCGAGCAGTACTTC
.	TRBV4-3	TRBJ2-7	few	CASSQDSLVFHKYF	TGCGCCAGCAGCCAAGATTCGTTGGTTTTCCACAAGTACTTC
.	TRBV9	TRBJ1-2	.	CASSVEAGPGYGYTF	TGTGCCAGCAGCGTAGAGGCAGGGCCTGGCTATGGCTACACCTTC
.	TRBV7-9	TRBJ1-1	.	CASSGWGQGFMNTEAFF	TGTGCCAGCAGCGGTTGGGGGCAGGGCTTCATGAACACTGAAGCTTTCTTT
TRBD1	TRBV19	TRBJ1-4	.	CASTGDRKGEKLFF	TGTGCCAGTACTGGGGACAGGAAGGGGGAAAAACTGTTTTTT
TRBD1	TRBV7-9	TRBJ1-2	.	CASSSTGVEGYTF	TGTGCCAGCAGCTCCACAGGGGTGGAGGGCTACACCTTC
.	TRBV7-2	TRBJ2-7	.	CASSLGSGVWYEQYF	TGTGCCAGCAGCTTAGGGTCGGGAGTCTGGTACGAGCAGTACTTC
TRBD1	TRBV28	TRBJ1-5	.	CASSFGDRVQPQHF	TGTGCCAGCAGTTTCGGGGACAGGGTTCAGCCCCAGCATTTT
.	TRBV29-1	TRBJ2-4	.	CSVLTPSIQYF	TGCAGCGTGCTAACCCCTAGCATCCAGTACTTC
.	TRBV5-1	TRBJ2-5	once	CASSLNSGQETQYF	TGCGCCAGCAGCTTGAATAGCGGACAAGAGACCCAGTACTTC
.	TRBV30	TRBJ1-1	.	CAWVNREGNTEAFF	TGTGCCTGGGTAAACAGGGAAGGGAACACTGAAGCTTTCTTT
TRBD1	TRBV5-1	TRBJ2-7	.	CASSLYTSTQGAGEQYF	TGCGCCAGCAGCTTATACACGAGCACACAGGGGGCTGGGGAGCAGTACTTC